This T cell receptor (beta chain) was identified during a study of Ad26.COV2.S vaccination and SARS-CoV-2 variants. Study context: Once or twice, 56 days apart, Ad26.COV2.S was delivered intramuscularly.

Points from the study as a whole: The TCR breadth and depth analyses may have understated or missed part of the total T cell responses. People who got the vaccine or the placebo had similar non-spike TCR breadth. While placebo recipients had lower spike-specific TCR breadth, vaccine recipients had more.

Germline CDR1 and CDR2: WNHNN and SYGVQD (reference sequence). This CDR3 is built from 15 residues. The trim removed 6 bases at V and 2 bases at J, leaving 7 bases unmatched. With regard to this clone: Its antigen remains unidentified.

Documented treatment: roughly 20 received Ad26.COV2.S at low or high dose, single or two shots; about five received placebo; per-sample allocation not given. Sampling happened 63 days after the first vaccine or placebo injection. Measured with immunoSEQ multiplex PCR; TCRdb has only the in-frame clones, and not every one. The sample lists 440,000 or so clones; 92% were seen once. Material: peripheral blood, obtained in a trial of Ad26.COV2.S vaccine versus placebo. The origin of this receptor is a person aged 18-60 years who received the Ad26.COV2.S COVID-19 vaccine or a placebo. The rearrangement uses TRBV10-1 and TRBJ1-5, with 7 bases that match TRBD1. In nucleotides, the CDR3 is TGCGCCAGCAGCGCAGGGGGTACGGGCAATCAGCCCCAGCATTTT. This encodes CASSAGGTGNQPQHF.